Presented here are 2 T cell receptor beta chains from one specimen sequenced in a study of neurological immune-mediated disorders. Via MiXCR, TCRdb re-called the 5' RACE reads, giving one row per CDR3 protein. The sample includes tens of thousands of distinct CDR3 sequences, roughly 7% of them seen just once. Sequencing was performed on PBMCs. These TCRs come from a middle-aged woman in good health.

On this clonotype itself: A read error may be the cause here, since a much bigger clone is one base away. The CDR3 carries no conserved terminal phenylalanine or tryptophan, so it likely arises from a read error. V usage is TRBV15 and J usage is TRBJ2-1; D remains ambiguous. Per the germline V gene, CDR1 is LNHNV and CDR2 is YYDKDF (reference sequence). V shed 0 bases and J shed 9 bases, with 9 bases lying between them. CDR3 size: 13 residues. In DNA form, the CDR3 reads TGTGCCACCAGCAGAGAGATTAAGCGTGAGCAGTTCATC. Translating it yields CATSREIKREQFI.

This clonotype was observed many times. This sequence joins TRBV4-1 and TRBJ2-3, with TRBD2 identical over 7 bases. V shed 0 bases, J shed 0 bases, and the junction held 12 bases outside the gene matches. In germline, CDR1 is MGHRA, CDR2 YSYEKL. CDR3 size: 19 residues. Here the CDR3 reads CASSQDDPQRGLSTDTQYF. The CDR3 bases are TGCGCCAGCAGCCAAGATGACCCCCAGCGGGGCCTCAGCACAGATACGCAGTATTTT.